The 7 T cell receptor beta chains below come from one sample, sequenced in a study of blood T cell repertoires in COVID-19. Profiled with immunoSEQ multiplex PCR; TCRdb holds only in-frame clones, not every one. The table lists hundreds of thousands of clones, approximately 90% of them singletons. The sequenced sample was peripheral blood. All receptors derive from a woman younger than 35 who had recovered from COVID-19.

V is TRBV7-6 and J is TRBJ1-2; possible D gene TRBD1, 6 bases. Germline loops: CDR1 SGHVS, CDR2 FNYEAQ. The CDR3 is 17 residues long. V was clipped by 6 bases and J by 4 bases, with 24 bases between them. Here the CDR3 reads CASSHYQGSGQIYGYTF. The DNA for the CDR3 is TGTGCCAGCAGTCACTATCAGGGCAGTGGACAGATCTATGGCTACACCTTC.

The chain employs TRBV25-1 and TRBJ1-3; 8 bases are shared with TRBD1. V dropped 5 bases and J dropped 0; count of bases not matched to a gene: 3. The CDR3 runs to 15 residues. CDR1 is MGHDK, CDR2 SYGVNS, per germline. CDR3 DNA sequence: TGTGCCAGCAGTCATACAGGGGGCTCTGGAAACACCATATATTTT. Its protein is CASSHTGGSGNTIYF.

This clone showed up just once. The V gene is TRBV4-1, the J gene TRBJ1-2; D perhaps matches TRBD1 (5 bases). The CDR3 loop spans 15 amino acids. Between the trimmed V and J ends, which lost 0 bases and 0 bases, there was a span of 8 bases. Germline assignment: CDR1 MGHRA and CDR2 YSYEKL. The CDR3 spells CASSQDDSTNYGYTF. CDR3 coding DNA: TGCGCCAGCAGCCAAGACGACAGTACTAACTATGGCTACACCTTC.

As DNA, the CDR3 is TGTGCCAGCAGTGATTGGGAGGGCCACAATGAGCAGTTCTTC. Translation: CASSDWEGHNEQFF. The chain links TRBV25-1 to TRBJ2-1, with 7 bases matching TRBD2. This CDR3 has 14 residues. The germline V gene has CDR1 MGHDK and CDR2 SYGVNS. J gave up 5 bases and V 3 bases, and 4 bases lay outside the gene matches.

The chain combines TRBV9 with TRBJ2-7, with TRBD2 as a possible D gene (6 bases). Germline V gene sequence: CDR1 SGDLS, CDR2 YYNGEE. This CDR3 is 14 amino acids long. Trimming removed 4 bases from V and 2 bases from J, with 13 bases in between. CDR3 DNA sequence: TGTGCCAGCAGCACGGGACTCACCCCCTACGAGCAGTACTTC. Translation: CASSTGLTPYEQYF. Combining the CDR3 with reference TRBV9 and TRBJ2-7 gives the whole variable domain DSGVTQTPKHLITATGQRVTLRCSPRSGDLSVYWYQQSLDQGLQFLIQYYNGEERAKGNILERFSAQQFPDLHSELNLSSLELGDSALYFCASSTGLTPYEQYFGPGTRLTVT.

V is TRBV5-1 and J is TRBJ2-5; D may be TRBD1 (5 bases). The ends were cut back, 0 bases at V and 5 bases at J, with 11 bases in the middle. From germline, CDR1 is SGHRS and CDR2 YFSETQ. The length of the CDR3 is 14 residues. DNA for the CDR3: TGCGCCAGCAGCTTGGTGGGCAGGGTTGAGACCCAGTACTTC. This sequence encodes CASSLVGRVETQYF.

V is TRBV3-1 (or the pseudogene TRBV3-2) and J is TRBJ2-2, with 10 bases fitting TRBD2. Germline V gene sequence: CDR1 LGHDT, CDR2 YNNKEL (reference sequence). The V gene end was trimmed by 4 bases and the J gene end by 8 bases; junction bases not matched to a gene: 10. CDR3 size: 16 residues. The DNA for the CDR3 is TGTGCCAGCAGCCGTTCCTCTAGCGGGAGATCAGGGGAGCTGTTTTTT. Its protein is CASSRSSSGRSGELFF.